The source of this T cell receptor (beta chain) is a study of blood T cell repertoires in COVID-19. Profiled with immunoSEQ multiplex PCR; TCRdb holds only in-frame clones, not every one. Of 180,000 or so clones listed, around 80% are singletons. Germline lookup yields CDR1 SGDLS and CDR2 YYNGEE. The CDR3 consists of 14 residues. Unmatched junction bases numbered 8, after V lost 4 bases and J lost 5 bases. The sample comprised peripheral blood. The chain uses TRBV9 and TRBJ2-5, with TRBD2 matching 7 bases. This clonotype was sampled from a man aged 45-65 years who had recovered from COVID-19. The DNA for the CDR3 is TGTGCCAGCAGCCCTAGGACTAGATCGGAGACCCAGTACTTC. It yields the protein CASSPRTRSETQYF.